This is a list of T cell receptor beta chains from one sample in a study of blood T cells in healthy people across ages. TCRdb independently ran MiXCR on the 5' RACE reads; one entry per CDR3 protein. Of 780,000 or so distinct CDR3 sequences listed, about 53% are singletons. The sequenced material came from blood. Receptors originate from an elderly man in good health. Each CDR3 is given with its conserved first and last residue. A D gene is named only where the DNA matches it firmly. A clone size is listed for some rows: how often the clone was seen (once, few, many), or a class if it is expanded.

TRBJ1-4	TRBV28	NA	TRBD1	CASSSRQGSEKLFF	TGTGCCAGCAGTTCTCGACAGGGGAGTGAAAAACTGTTTTTT
TRBJ2-3	TRBV20-1	once	TRBD2	CSARDLGSLAGDRRYAYF	TGCAGTGCTAGAGATTTGGGGTCCCTAGCGGGAGATCGCAGATACGCGTATTTT
TRBJ2-5	TRBV5-1	NA	NA	CASSVATALKTQYF	TGCGCCAGCAGCGTGGCAACAGCTCTGAAGACCCAGTACTTC
TRBJ1-2	TRBV29-1	few	NA	CSDARRARFRGYTF	TGCAGCGATGCGCGGCGTGCGCGCTTCCGAGGCTACACCTTC
TRBJ1-4	TRBV5-1	NA	NA	CASSLVPGYEKLFF	TGCGCCAGCAGCTTGGTGCCGGGTTACGAAAAACTGTTTTTT
TRBJ2-3	TRBV12-5	NA	TRBD2	CASGLTDGTSGARYAYF	TGTGCTAGTGGTTTGACCGACGGGACTAGCGGGGCGAGATACGCGTATTTT
TRBJ2-3	TRBV18	few	NA	CASSPRIRGTDTQYF	TGTGCCAGCTCACCAAGGATTCGGGGCACAGATACGCAGTATTTT
TRBJ2-3	TRBV18	NA	NA	CASSPRVDTQYF	TGTGCCAGCTCACCACGGGTAGATACGCAGTATTTT
TRBJ2-6	TRBV24-1	few	TRBD1	CATSGRDRGSGANVLTF	TGTGCCACCAGTGGACGGGACAGGGGCTCTGGGGCCAACGTCCTGACTTTC
TRBJ2-5	TRBV5-1	NA	NA	CASSLSRAARGPQETQYF	TGCGCCAGCAGCTTGTCAAGGGCGGCCAGGGGCCCCCAAGAGACCCAGTACTTC
TRBJ2-2	TRBV29-1	NA	TRBD2	CSVASGGGTGGELFF	TGCAGCGTTGCTAGTGGCGGGGGAACCGGCGGGGAGCTGTTTTTT
TRBJ2-7	TRBV7-8	NA	TRBD2	CASSPSGRKQYF	TGTGCCAGCAGCCCGAGCGGGAGGAAGCAGTACTTC
TRBJ1-2	TRBV14	NA	TRBD1	CASSGDRGGLNYGYTF	TGTGCCAGCAGTGGGGACAGGGGGGGCCTTAACTATGGCTACACCTTC
TRBJ1-2	TRBV12-3/TRBV12-4	NA	NA	CASSFQEIAGYTF	TGTGCCAGCAGTTTTCAAGAGATCGCTGGCTACACCTTC
TRBJ2-3	TRBV7-2	few	NA	CASSLVWDNRDAYF	TGTGCCAGCAGCTTAGTGTGGGATAACAGAGACGCGTATTTT
TRBJ2-7	TRBV7-2	NA	NA	CASSPDGIGSYEQYF	TGTGCCAGCAGCCCAGACGGTATAGGGTCCTACGAGCAGTACTTC
TRBJ1-4	TRBV28	few	TRBD1	CASSPVDRGTEKLFF	TGTGCCAGCAGCCCTGTAGACAGGGGGACTGAAAAACTGTTTTTT
TRBJ2-5	TRBV9	NA	NA	CASTPGPDSYQETQYF	TGTGCCAGCACCCCTGGACCCGACTCGTACCAAGAGACCCAGTACTTC
TRBJ1-2	TRBV7-9	NA	NA	CASSSPSPGLTAGYTF	TGTGCCAGCAGCTCACCTTCCCCGGGCCTGACAGCAGGCTACACCTTC
TRBJ2-1	TRBV4-1	few	NA	CASSLREGREQFF	TGCGCCAGCAGCCTAAGAGAGGGCCGCGAGCAGTTCTTC
TRBJ2-4	TRBV2	NA	NA	CASYRGWEEQYF	TGTGCCAGCTACAGGGGTTGGGAGGAGCAGTACTTC
TRBJ2-3	TRBV20-1	NA	NA	CSARGQRGYAYF	TGCAGTGCTAGAGGACAGCGAGGGTACGCGTATTTT
TRBJ2-1	TRBV7-9	NA	NA	CASSLALTGNEQFF	TGTGCCAGCAGCTTAGCCTTGACGGGGAATGAGCAGTTCTTC
TRBJ2-1	TRBV18	once	TRBD2	CASSPPGTKYNEQFF	TGTGCCAGCTCACCCCCCGGGACTAAGTACAATGAGCAGTTCTTC
TRBJ1-3	TRBV20-1	NA	TRBD1	CSARGTAGNTIYF	TGCAGTGCTAGGGGGACAGCGGGAAACACCATATATTTT
TRBJ1-2	TRBV20-1	NA	TRBD1	CSALEGQGAAGYTF	TGCAGTGCACTCGAGGGACAGGGGGCAGCGGGCTACACCTTC
TRBJ2-7	TRBV29-1	NA	TRBD1	CSVEEAGTGAGEQYF	TGCAGCGTTGAGGAGGCGGGGACAGGGGCCGGCGAGCAGTACTTC
TRBJ2-7	TRBV15	few	TRBD2	CATSMFGSGGGEQYF	TGTGCCACCAGCATGTTCGGTAGCGGGGGCGGCGAGCAGTACTTC
TRBJ2-7	TRBV3-1	NA	NA	CASSQDRSRGLSYNEQYF	TGTGCCAGCAGCCAAGATCGGTCCAGGGGTCTCTCCTACAATGAGCAGTACTTC
TRBJ2-1	TRBV5-1	many	TRBD2	CASSSSGSSYNEQFF	TGTGCCAGCAGCTCTAGCGGGAGCTCCTACAATGAGCAGTTCTTC